This T cell receptor beta chain was identified during a study of T cells after yellow fever vaccination (dated by TCRdb to about 2019). A note on the overall study: Libraries from fractions with low cell numbers were prepared with the SMART-Seq v4 Ultra Low Input RNA kit. Bulk TCR alpha and beta repertoires were sequenced longitudinally to track T-cell clones before and after primary and booster YFV17D yellow fever vaccination. Two healthy male donors made up the cohort, one aged 18 to 29 years and the other aged 30 to 40 years. Blood was drawn at multiple timepoints before and after primary and secondary immunization, with bulk PBMC replicates and cell subsets isolated. Results and caveats for the whole study, not just this receptor: Only a couple of donors were included in the study, so the extent to which the findings can be generalized is limited. Most clones expanded after primary vaccination (around 96% of CD4 and 70% to 90% of CD8) were re-detected after the booster, suggesting that broad memory maintenance occurred. Computational filtering was needed because FACS-sorted repertoires could contain abundant contaminating clonotypes from the bulk population. The secondary T-cell response was found to be weaker but faster than the primary response, with a peak reached on day 5 rather than on day 15. A small fraction of clonotypes showed up in both the CD4 and CD8 compartments, probably as a result of convergent recombination.

This clonotype was observed many times. Its specific antigen is unknown. Base qualities are not at hand, and no much larger clone is one base apart. Trimming takes 3 bases off V and 6 bases off J; junction bases not matched to a gene: 10. Reading the germline V gene gives CDR1 SGHRS and CDR2 YFSETQ. Its CDR3 holds 15 amino acids, cysteine through phenylalanine. Only the CDR3 part of the read is kept: 45 bases, read in frame from the first base. TCR cDNA was made using 5'RACE template switching, a step that added a universal primer site and unique molecular identifiers. Priming of cDNA synthesis was performed from both the TCR alpha and TCR beta constant segments. Two PCR steps were used to amplify libraries, with sample barcodes and sequencing adapters being added in the second step. Sequencing of libraries was performed on Illumina HiSeq 2500 (2x100 bp) or NovaSeq (2x150 bp). As for how the authors treated the data: MIGEC was used to demultiplex reads and collapse the reads into UMI consensus sequences, and MiXCR was used for V(D)J alignment. Vaccine-responding clonotypes were defined with edgeR using replicate PBMC samples, requiring FDR below 0.01 and a log2 fold change above 5 up to day 15. Bulk clonotypes were assigned CD4 or CD8 identity according to which sequenced CD4 or CD8 repertoire held them at higher abundance. Using fastp trimming at Q25 and MiXCR clonotype assembly, TCRdb reanalyzed the public sequencing data and kept in-frame beta chains. One record per CDR3 amino acid sequence lists the most common genes and DNA. It is TCRdb's table, rather than the study itself, that gives the V and J calls and clone size. This sample lists about 340,000 distinct CDR3 sequences; more than 8.5% were detected once. The ten most abundant clones make up roughly 18% of the sample.

The sample's treatment or condition label, in plain terms: live attenuated yellow fever vaccine strain. At each blood-draw timepoint, two biological replicates of bulk PBMCs were obtained. A standard Ficoll-Paque protocol was used to isolate PBMCs from peripheral blood. TriZol was used to extract RNA from bulk PBMCs, from CD4 and CD8 fractions, and from dextramer-positive and dextramer-negative fractions. The sample was PBMCs, taken on the day of the first yellow fever vaccination. The source of this sequence is a man aged 18 to 29 who received the YFV17D yellow fever vaccine. Recombination connected TRBV5-1 to TRBJ2-5, and TRBD1 aligns with 8 junction nucleotides. The DNA sequence is given as TGCGCCAGCAGCTCACCACAGGGGGAGAGGAAGACCCAGTACTTC. Translated, it reads CASSSPQGERKTQYF. Supplemented by the reference TRBV5-1 and TRBJ2-5 proteins around the CDR3, the complete variable domain is KAGVTQTPRYLIKTRGQQVTLSCSPISGHRSVSWYQQTPGQGLQFLFEYFSETQRNKGNFPGRFSGRQFSNSRSEMNVSTLELGDSALYLCASSSPQGERKTQYFGPGTRLLVL.